A single sample is the source of the 7 T cell receptor delta chains below, sequenced in a study of gamma-delta chains in newborns, infants, children. TCRdb called clones anew from the reads with CATT. The data show roughly 2,000 delta-chain clones, around 1.5% seen once. The sample was blood. These receptors were taken from a child who was a newborn, infant or young child, either healthy, febrile or measles-vaccinated (not recorded which).

In its sample, this clone is medium-sized. It is likely a read error: a sequence one base away is far more abundant. The sample contains more than one DNA sequence encoding this CDR3. The CDR3 loop reads CAIIAGIRDGADKLIF. For the CDR3, the DNA is TGTGCCATCATAGCGGGGATACGAGATGGAGCCGATAAACTCATCTTT. The rearrangement uses TRDV2 and TRDJ1; 9 bases line up with TRDD3. This CDR3 has 16 residues. Germline CDR1 reads GEAIGNYY; CDR2 reads EKD. After removal of 9 bases from V and 3 bases from J, the junction contained 16 bases not matched to a gene.

This clone has just a few counts. The TCRdb protein, from a much larger clone, departs from this DNA's translation at residue 10, likely by read error; the protein shown derives from the DNA. The rearrangement links TRDV1 to TRDJ1; 9 bases align to TRDD3. J lost 2 bases, V lost 1 base, and 11 bases had no gene match. CDR3 length equals 18 residues. CDR1 and CDR2 from the germline V gene are TSWWSYY and QGS. CDR3 amino acids: CALGEPGGYTILTDKLIF. The CDR3 DNA is TGTGCTCTTGGGGAACCAGGGGGATACACGATCCTGACCGATAAACTCATCTTT.

In the case of this clone: Given a much more abundant clone one base away, this may be a read error. Other DNA sequences in the sample encode the same CDR3. The rearrangement links TRDV3 to TRDJ1; D call uncertain. Germline loops: CDR1 TVYSNPD, CDR2 GDNSRS (reference sequence). V gave up 4 bases and J gave up 2 bases, with 26 bases separating them. CDR3 length: 17 amino acids. DNA for the CDR3: TGTGCCTACAACTCAACTCCCGTACGCCGAGGAACCGATAAACTCATCTTT. This gives the protein CAYNSTPVRRGTDKLIF. The whole variable domain, remainder taken from reference TRDV3 and TRDJ1, is CDKVTQSSPDQTVASGSEVVLLCTYDTVYSNPDLFWYRIRPDYSFQFVFYGDNSRSEGADFTQGRFSVKHILTQKAFHLVISPVRTEDSATYYCAYNSTPVRRGTDKLIFGKGTRVTVEP.

This clone has more than one count but fewer than ten. This DNA translates differently at residue 20 from the TCRdb protein, which is that of a much larger clone; a read error is likely, and the protein shown is the DNA's own translation. The rearrangement links TRDV1 to TRDJ1, with 10 positions matching TRDD3. Germline V gene lookup returns CDR1 TSWWSYY and CDR2 QGS. This CDR3 region has 22 residues. The CDR3 sequence is CALGELRLRPSWGIESTDKIIF. For the CDR3, the DNA is TGTGCTCTTGGGGAACTTAGACTACGCCCTTCCTGGGGGATAGAGTCGACCGATAAAATCATCTTT.

The sample holds a few counts of this clone. A read error is possible here, since a much larger clone lies one base away. Other nucleotide sequences from this sample produce the same CDR3. V and J are TRDV1 and TRDJ1; D might be TRDD3 (6 bases). The CDR3 loop spans 28 amino acids. V lost 5 bases and J lost 0, with 52 bases in between. The V gene's germline CDR1 is TSWWSYY and CDR2 QGS. Written as DNA, the CDR3 is TGTGCTCTTGGGAACTGCAGGCGACCACTGGCCTACTCCCTGGAAGTGGGGATGCGCTCCTCGTACACCGATAAACTCATCTTT. Translating it yields CALGNCRRPLAYSLEVGMRSSYTDKLIF.

This clone appeared a few times. The TCRdb protein comes from a much larger clone and disagrees with this DNA's translation at residue 15, likely due to a read error; the protein given here is derived from the DNA. DNA of the CDR3: TGTGCTCTTGGGGAACGAGTCCCTCCGGGGGGATGGGGTCGACCCATCTTT. This codes for CALGERVPPGGWGRPIF. V and J are TRDV1 and TRDJ1; the match to TRDD3 covers 7 bases. V dropped 1 base and J dropped 13; count of bases not matched to a gene: 21. In germline, CDR1 is TSWWSYY, CDR2 QGS. The CDR3 runs 17 residues.

On this clone: This DNA translates differently at residue 6 from the TCRdb protein, which is that of a much larger clone; a read error is likely, and the protein shown is the DNA's own translation. This chain uses TRDV2 with TRDJ1, with 7 bases aligning to TRDD3. V shed 9 bases, J shed 3 bases, and the junction held 18 bases outside the gene matches. The CDR3 has 16 residues. Germline V gene sequence: CDR1 GEAIGNYY, CDR2 EKD. CDR3 loop: CAIIAWIRDGADKLIF. The CDR3 nucleotides are TGTGCCATCATAGCGTGGATACGCGATGGAGCCGATAAACTCATCTTT.